Listed here is a single TCR beta chain. This CDR3 has 15 residues. Germline CDR1 ENHRY, CDR2 SYGVKD. V was clipped by 10 bases and J by 3 bases, with 22 bases between them. This sample was taken from a study of T cells in Graves' hyperthyroidism and ophthalmopathy. Those patients with uncontrolled infection, other autoimmune disease, pregnancy or lactation were excluded. RNA transcripts were the template for amplifying TCR beta CDR3 regions. TCR CDR3 underwent first-round RT-PCR with the HTBI primer set. Each CDR3 protein gets one entry after TCRdb re-called the multiplex PCR reads with MiXCR. The sample shows over 650,000 distinct CDR3 sequences, 45% of them seen only once.

The genes are TRBV10-3 and TRBJ2-7; tentatively, D is TRBD2 (5 bases). The sequence came from an adult man with Graves' disease, either hyperthyroidism or ophthalmopathy (not recorded which). The sequenced material came from peripheral blood or thyroid tissue (not recorded which). Here the CDR3 DNA reads TGTGCCAGCACCCCGCAAGGGAGACACCGCTACGAGCAGTACTTC. Translated: CASTPQGRHRYEQYF.